This T cell receptor (beta chain) was sequenced for a study of T cells in tuberculosis. Study context: This South African cohort compared adolescents with or without latent tuberculosis against adults with active tuberculosis. Within 7 days of starting treatment, or before, PBMC were stored.

Noted time point: new active TB diagnosis, blood taken before or within 7 days of starting treatment. As regards this clone: What it recognizes is unknown.

Trimming cost V 7 bases and J 0 bases, with 10 bases left between them. The CDR3 extends over 13 amino acids. Germline CDR1 MNHNS, CDR2 SASEGT. Overall study results and limits: Cases with active tuberculosis were adults, while controls were adolescents. The TCR-beta difference was not significant; alpha differences partly reflected length.

Profiling relied on immunoSEQ multiplex PCR, and the TCRdb table lists in-frame clones only, not all of them. The table lists about 34,000 clones, approximately 90% of them singletons, with 2.4% in the top ten. This sequence joins TRBV6-1 and TRBJ2-7, with unresolved D. Sequences were derived from PBMCs, sampled at tuberculosis diagnosis. The source is an adult with tuberculosis. CDR3 sequence (DNA): TGTGCCAGCACCCCGGAGTCCTCCTACGAGCAGTACGTC. Amino acid sequence: CASTPESSYEQYV.